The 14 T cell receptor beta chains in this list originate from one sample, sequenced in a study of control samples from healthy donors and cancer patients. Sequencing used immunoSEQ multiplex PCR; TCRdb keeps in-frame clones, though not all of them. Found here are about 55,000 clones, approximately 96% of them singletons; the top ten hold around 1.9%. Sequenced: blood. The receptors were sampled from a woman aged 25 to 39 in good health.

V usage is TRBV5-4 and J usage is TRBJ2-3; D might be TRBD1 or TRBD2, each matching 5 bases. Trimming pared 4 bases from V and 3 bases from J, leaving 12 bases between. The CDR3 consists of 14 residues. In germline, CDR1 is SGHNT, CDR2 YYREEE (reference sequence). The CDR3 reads CASSLNGATDTQYF. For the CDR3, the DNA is TGTGCCAGCAGCCTGAACGGGGCAACAGATACGCAGTATTTT. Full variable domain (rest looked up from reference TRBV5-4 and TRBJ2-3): ETGVTQSPTHLIKTRGQQVTLRCSSQSGHNTVSWYQQALGQGPQFIFQYYREEENGRGNFPPRFSGLQFPNYSSELNVNALELDDSALYLCASSLNGATDTQYFGPGTRLTVL.

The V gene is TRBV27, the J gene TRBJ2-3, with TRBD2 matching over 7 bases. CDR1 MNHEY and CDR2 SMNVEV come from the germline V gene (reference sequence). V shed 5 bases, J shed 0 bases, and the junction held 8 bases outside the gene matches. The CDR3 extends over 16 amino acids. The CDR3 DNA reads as TGTGCCAGCAGTGCCACTAGCGACAGTAGCACAGATACGCAGTATTTT. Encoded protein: CASSATSDSSTDTQYF.

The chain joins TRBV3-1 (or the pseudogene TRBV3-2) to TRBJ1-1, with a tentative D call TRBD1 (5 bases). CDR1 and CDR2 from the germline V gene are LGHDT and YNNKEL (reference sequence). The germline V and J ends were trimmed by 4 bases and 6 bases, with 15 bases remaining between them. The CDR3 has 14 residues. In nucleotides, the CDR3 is TGTGCCAGCAGCCTTGGGGGGGATTTGTCTGAAGCTTTCTTT. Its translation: CASSLGGDLSEAFF.

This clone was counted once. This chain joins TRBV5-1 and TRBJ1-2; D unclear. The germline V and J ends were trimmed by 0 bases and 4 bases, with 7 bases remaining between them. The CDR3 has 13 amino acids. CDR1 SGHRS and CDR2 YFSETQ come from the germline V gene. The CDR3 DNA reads TGCGCCAGCAGCTTGGCCCGGAGCTATGGCTACACCTTC. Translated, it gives CASSLARSYGYTF.

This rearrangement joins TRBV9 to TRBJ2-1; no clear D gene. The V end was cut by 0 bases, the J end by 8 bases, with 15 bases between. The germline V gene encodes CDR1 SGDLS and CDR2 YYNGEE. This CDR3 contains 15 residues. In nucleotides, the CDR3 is TGTGCCAGCAGCGTAGAAGTTAGCCCTAGGGATGAGCAGTTCTTC. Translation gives CASSVEVSPRDEQFF.

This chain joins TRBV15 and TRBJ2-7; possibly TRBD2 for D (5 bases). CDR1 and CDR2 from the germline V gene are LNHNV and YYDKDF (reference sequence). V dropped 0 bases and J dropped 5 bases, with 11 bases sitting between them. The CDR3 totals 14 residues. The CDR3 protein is CATSRDRLAHEQYF. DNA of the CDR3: TGTGCCACCAGCAGAGATCGCCTAGCACACGAGCAGTACTTC.

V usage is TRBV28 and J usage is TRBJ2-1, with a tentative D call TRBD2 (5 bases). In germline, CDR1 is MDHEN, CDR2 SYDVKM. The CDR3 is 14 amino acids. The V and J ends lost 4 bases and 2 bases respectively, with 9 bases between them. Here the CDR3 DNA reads TGTGCCAGCAGTTACGGGAATGCCTACAATGAGCAGTTCTTC. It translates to CASSYGNAYNEQFF.

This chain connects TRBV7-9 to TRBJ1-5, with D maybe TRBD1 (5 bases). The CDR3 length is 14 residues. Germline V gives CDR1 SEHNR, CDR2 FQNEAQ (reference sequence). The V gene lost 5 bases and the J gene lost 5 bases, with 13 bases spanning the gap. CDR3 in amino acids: CASSGQGPYQPQHF. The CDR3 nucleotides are TGTGCCAGCAGCGGGCAGGGTCCCTATCAGCCCCAGCATTTT.

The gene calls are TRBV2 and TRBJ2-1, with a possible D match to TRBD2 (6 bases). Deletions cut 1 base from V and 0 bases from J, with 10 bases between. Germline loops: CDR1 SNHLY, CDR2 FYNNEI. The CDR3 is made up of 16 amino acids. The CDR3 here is CASSEEPGSSYNEQFF. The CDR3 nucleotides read TGTGCCAGCAGTGAAGAGCCCGGGAGCTCCTACAATGAGCAGTTCTTC.

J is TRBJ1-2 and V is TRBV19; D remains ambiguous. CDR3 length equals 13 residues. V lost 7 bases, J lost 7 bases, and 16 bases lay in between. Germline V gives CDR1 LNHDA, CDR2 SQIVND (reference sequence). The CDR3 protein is CASTPAMRTGYTF. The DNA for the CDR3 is TGTGCCAGTACCCCTGCGATGAGGACTGGCTACACCTTC.

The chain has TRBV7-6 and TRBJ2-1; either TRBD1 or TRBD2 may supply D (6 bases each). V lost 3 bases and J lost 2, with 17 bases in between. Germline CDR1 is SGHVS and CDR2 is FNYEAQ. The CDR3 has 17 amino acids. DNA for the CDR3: TGTGCCAGCAGCTTCACCGCTACCGGGGGCACCTACAATGAGCAGTTCTTC. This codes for CASSFTATGGTYNEQFF.

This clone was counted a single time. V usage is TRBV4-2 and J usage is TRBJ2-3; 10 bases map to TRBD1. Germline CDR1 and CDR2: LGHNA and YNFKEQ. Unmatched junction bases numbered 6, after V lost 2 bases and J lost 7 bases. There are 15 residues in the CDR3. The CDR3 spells CASSQSTGGLNTQYF. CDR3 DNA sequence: TGTGCCAGCAGCCAATCGACAGGGGGCTTAAATACGCAGTATTTT.

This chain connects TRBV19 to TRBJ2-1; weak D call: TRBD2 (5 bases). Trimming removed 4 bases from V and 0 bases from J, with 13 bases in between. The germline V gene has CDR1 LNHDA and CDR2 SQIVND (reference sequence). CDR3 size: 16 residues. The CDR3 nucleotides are TGTGCCAGTAGTACCATTCGTACTAGCTCCTACAATGAGCAGTTCTTC. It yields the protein CASSTIRTSSYNEQFF.

For the CDR3, the DNA is TGTGCCAGTAGGTTCACAGGGGTGGCGAACACTGAAGCTTTCTTT. This encodes CASRFTGVANTEAFF. The rearrangement uses TRBV19 and TRBJ1-1; 7 nucleotides align to TRBD1. V lost 6 bases, J lost 1 base, and 8 bases stayed unmatched. Germline-derived CDR1 and CDR2 are LNHDA and SQIVND (reference sequence). The CDR3 runs 15 residues.